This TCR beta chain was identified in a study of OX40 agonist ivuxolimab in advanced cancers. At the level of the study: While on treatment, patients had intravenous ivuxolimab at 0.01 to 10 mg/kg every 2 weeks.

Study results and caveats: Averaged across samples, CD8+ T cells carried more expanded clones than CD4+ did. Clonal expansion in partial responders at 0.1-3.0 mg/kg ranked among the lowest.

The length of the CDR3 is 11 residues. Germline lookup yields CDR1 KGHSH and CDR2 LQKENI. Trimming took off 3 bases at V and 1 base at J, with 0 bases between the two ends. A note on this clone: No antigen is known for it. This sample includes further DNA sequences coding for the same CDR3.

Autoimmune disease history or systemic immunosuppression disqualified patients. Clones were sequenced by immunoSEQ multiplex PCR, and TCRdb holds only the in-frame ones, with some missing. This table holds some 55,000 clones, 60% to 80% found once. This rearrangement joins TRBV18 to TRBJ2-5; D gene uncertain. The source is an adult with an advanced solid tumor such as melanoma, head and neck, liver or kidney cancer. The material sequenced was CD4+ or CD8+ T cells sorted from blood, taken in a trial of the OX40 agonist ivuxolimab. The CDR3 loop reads CASSPQETQYF. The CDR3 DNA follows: TGTGCCAGCTCACCCCAAGAGACCCAGTACTTC. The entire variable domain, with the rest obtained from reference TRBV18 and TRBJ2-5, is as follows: NAGVMQNPRHLVRRRGQEARLRCSPMKGHSHVYWYRQLPEEGLKFMVYLQKENIIDESGMPKERFSAEFPKEGPSILRIQQVVRGDSAAYFCASSPQETQYFGPGTRLLVL.